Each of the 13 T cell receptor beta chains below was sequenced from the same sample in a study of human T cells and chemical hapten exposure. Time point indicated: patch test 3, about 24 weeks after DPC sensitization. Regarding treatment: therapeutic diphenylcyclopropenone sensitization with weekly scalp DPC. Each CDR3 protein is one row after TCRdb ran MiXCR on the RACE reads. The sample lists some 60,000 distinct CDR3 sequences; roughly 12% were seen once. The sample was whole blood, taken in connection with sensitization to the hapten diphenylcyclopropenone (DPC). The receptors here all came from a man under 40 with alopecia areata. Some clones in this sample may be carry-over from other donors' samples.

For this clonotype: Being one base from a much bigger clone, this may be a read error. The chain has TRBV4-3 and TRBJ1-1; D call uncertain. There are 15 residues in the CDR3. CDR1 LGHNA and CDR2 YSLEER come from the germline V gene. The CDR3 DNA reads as TGCGCCTGCAGCCAAGAGAGGTCTGTGAACACTGAAGCTTTCTTT. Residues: CACSQERSVNTEAFF.

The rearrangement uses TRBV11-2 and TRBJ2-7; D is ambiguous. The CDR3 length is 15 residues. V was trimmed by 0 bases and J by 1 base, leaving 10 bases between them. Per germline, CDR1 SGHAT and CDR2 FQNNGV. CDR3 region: CASSLDQVYSYEQYF. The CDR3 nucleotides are TGTGCCAGCAGCTTAGATCAGGTCTATTCCTACGAGCAGTACTTC.

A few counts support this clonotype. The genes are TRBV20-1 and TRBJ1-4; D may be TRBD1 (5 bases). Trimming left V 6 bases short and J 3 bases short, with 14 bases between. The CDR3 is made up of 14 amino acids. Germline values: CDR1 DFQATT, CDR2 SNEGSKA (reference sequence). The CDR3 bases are TGCAGTGCGACCGGGGCCCCGGCTAATGAAAAACTGTTTTTT. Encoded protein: CSATGAPANEKLFF.

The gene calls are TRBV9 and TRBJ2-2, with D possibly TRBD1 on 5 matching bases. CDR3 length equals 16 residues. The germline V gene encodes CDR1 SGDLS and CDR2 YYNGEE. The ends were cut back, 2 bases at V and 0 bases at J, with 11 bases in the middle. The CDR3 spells CASSVGPGANTGELFF. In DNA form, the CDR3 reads TGTGCCAGCAGCGTGGGGCCAGGTGCGAACACCGGGGAGCTGTTTTTT.

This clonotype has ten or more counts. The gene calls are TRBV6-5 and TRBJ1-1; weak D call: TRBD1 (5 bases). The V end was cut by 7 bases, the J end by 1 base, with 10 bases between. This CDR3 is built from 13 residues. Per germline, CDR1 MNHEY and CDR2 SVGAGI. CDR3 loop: CASKEQENTEAFF. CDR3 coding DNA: TGTGCCAGCAAGGAACAGGAGAACACTGAAGCTTTCTTT.

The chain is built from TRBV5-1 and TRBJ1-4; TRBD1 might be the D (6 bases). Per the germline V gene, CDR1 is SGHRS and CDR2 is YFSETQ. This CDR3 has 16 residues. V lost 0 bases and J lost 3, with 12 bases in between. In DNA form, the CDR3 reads TGCGCCAGCAGCTTGGAACAGGGACCTCCTAATGAAAAACTGTTTTTT. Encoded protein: CASSLEQGPPNEKLFF.

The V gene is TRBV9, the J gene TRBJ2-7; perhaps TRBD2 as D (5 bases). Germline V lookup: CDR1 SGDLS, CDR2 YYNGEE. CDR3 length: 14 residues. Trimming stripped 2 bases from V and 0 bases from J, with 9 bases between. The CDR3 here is CASSVYGSSYEQYF. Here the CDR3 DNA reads TGTGCCAGCAGCGTTTATGGGAGCTCCTACGAGCAGTACTTC.

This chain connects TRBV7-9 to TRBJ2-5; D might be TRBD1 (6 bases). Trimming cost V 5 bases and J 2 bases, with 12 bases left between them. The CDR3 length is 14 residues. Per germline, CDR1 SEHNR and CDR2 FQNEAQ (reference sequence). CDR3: CASSPRQVQETQYF. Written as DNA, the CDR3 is TGTGCCAGCAGCCCGCGACAGGTGCAAGAGACCCAGTACTTC. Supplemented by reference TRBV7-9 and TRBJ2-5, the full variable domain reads DTGVSQNPRHKITKRGQNVTFRCDPISEHNRLYWYRQTLGQGPEFLTYFQNEAQLEKSRLLSDRFSAERPKGSFSTLEIQRTEQGDSAMYLCASSPRQVQETQYFGPGTRLLVL.

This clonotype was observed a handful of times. The CDR3 nucleotides read TGTGCCAGCAGCTTGGCTTATGTAGTAGAGACCCAGTACTTC. As protein: CASSLAYVVETQYF. V usage is TRBV5-5 and J usage is TRBJ2-5; D remains unclear. V dropped 0 bases and J dropped 4 bases, with 10 bases sitting between them. The length of the CDR3 is 14 residues. Germline CDR1 is SGHKS and CDR2 is YYEKEE (reference sequence).

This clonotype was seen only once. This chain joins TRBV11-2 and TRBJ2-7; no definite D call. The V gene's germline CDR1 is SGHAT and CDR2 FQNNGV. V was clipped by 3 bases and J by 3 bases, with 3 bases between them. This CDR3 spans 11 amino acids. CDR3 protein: CASSFNYEQYF. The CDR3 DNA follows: TGTGCCAGCAGCTTCAACTACGAGCAGTACTTC.

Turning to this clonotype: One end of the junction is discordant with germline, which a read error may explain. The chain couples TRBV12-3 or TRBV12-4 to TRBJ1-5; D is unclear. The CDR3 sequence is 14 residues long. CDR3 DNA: TGTGCCAGCAGCTTAGGTGCGGGATATCAGCCCCAGCATTTT. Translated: CASSLGAGYQPQHF.

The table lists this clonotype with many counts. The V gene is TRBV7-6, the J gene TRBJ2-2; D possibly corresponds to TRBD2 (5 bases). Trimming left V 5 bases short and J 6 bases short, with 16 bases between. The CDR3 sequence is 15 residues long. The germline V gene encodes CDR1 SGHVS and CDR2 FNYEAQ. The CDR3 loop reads CASSPGAYGAGELFF. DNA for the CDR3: TGTGCCAGCAGCCCCGGAGCGTACGGGGCCGGGGAGCTGTTTTTT.

CDR3: CASSYIPQGLETQYF. CDR3 nucleotides: TGTGCCAGCAGTTACATCCCACAGGGGTTAGAGACCCAGTACTTC. V usage is TRBV6-5 and J usage is TRBJ2-5, with 7 bases that match TRBD1. The CDR3 has 15 residues. J was trimmed by 4 bases and V by 2 bases; bases with no gene match: 7. From germline, CDR1 is MNHEY and CDR2 SVGAGI.